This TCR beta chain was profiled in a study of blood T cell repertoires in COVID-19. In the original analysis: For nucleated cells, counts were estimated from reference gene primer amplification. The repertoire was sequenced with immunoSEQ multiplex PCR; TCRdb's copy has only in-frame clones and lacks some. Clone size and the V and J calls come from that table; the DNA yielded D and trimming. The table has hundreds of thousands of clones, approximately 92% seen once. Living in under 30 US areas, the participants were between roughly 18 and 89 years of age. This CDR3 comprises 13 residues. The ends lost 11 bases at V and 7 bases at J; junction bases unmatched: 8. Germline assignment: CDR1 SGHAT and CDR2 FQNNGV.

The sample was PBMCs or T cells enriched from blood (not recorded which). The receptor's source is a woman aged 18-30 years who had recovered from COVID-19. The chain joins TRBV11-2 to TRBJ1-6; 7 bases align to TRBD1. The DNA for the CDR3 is TGTGCCGGTCCGGGGACAGTCAATTCACCCCTCCACTTT. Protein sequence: CAGPGTVNSPLHF.